This is a list of T cell receptor beta chains from one sample in a study of tumor and adjacent non-tumor tissue in lung cancer. TCRdb reprocessed the multiplex PCR reads with MiXCR, giving one entry per CDR3 protein. This repertoire shows around 210,000 distinct CDR3 sequences, approximately 74% found once; its top ten account for approximately 26%. Material: lung tumor tissue. Receptor source: a man aged 55-75 years with non-small cell lung cancer. Each CDR3 is given with its conserved first and last residue. The D gene is left open where the match is weak. The size of a clone is reported for some rows only, either as once, few or many, or as a class for expanded clones.

V: TRBV6-6
D: TRBD2
J: TRBJ2-1
size: once
DNA: TGTGCCAGCAGAGCGCCGGGACTAGCGTCTAATGAGCAGCTCTTC
CDR3: CASRAPGLASNEQLF

V: TRBV11-2
D: -
J: TRBJ2-2
size: -
DNA: TGTGCCAGCAGCCTGATCTATGGGGTCGGCACCGGGGAGCTGTTTTTT
CDR3: CASSLIYGVGTGELFF

V: TRBV28
D: -
J: TRBJ1-5
size: -
DNA: TGTGCCAGCAGTCCTCCGGGAGAGACCAATCAGCCCCAGCATTTT
CDR3: CASSPPGETNQPQHF

V: TRBV20-1
D: -
J: TRBJ1-4
size: -
DNA: TGCAGTGCTAGAGTCGGGACAAGGGCACGCTTTGGGGAAAAACTGTTTTTT
CDR3: CSARVGTRARFGEKLFF

V: TRBV28
D: -
J: TRBJ1-4
size: -
DNA: TGTGCCAGCAGTTTATTTGGAAAGGGGGATACTAATGAAAAACTGTTTTTT
CDR3: CASSLFGKGDTNEKLFF

V: TRBV6-1
D: -
J: TRBJ2-3
size: -
DNA: TGTGCCAGCAGGACGGCCGCCGGAGGTAGCACAGATACGCAGTATTTT
CDR3: CASRTAAGGSTDTQYF

V: TRBV5-6
D: -
J: TRBJ1-1
size: -
DNA: TGTGTCAGCAGCCTTGAAGTGAGGATCGCTGAAGCTTTCTTT
CDR3: CVSSLEVRIAEAFF

V: TRBV4-2
D: TRBD2
J: TRBJ2-1
size: -
DNA: TGTGCCAGCAGCCAAGATCCTAGCGGGGGGGCCAAAGCGAACAATGAGCACTTCTTC
CDR3: CASSQDPSGGAKANNEHFF

V: TRBV5-1
D: -
J: TRBJ2-7
size: -
DNA: TGTGCCAGCAGCGTGGGACGGAGCTCCTACGAGCAGTACTTC
CDR3: CASSVGRSSYEQYF

V: TRBV4-3
D: TRBD1
J: TRBJ2-7
size: -
DNA: TGCGCCAGTAGTCCCTCGGGACAGAACTCCATAGGGCAGTACTTC
CDR3: CASSPSGQNSIGQYF